The 5 T cell receptor beta chains below come from one sample, sequenced in a study of shared clonotypes between healthy human individuals. Assay used: immunoSEQ multiplex PCR; TCRdb lists only in-frame clones, some missing. The sample consists of around 2.5 million clones, under 95% of them appearing once. The sample was naive CD4+ T cells from PBMCs. As to subset: CD45RA+ positively selected. The receptor source for this set is a man aged 18 to 35 in good health. Some clones in this sample may be carry-over from other donors' samples.

The V gene is TRBV6-5, the J gene TRBJ1-1; TRBD1 might be the D (5 bases). The germline gives CDR1 MNHEY, CDR2 SVGAGI. There are 15 residues in the CDR3. The germline V and J ends were trimmed by 2 bases and 4 bases, with 14 bases remaining between them. CDR3 residues: CASSYRLQGGTEAFF. CDR3 bases: TGTGCCAGCAGTTACCGGCTTCAGGGAGGCACTGAAGCTTTCTTT.

The chain is built from TRBV5-1 and TRBJ2-2, with D maybe TRBD1 (5 bases). This CDR3 is 14 amino acids long. In germline, CDR1 is SGHRS, CDR2 YFSETQ. The germline V and J ends were trimmed by 1 base and 6 bases, with 10 bases remaining between them. The CDR3 nucleotides are TGCGCCAGCAGCTTGAGGGCAGGGCCCGGGGAGCTGTTTTTT. Translated, it gives CASSLRAGPGELFF.

V gene TRBV4-1 combines with J gene TRBJ2-5; possibly TRBD1 or TRBD2 for D (5 bases each). This CDR3 contains 13 residues. V lost 8 bases, J lost 1 base, and 11 bases lay in between. Germline loops: CDR1 MGHRA, CDR2 YSYEKL. CDR3 coding DNA: TGCGCCAGCGGCCTGGGGACCCAAGAGACCCAGTACTTC. It translates to CASGLGTQETQYF.

The V and J genes are TRBV28 and TRBJ2-3; 8 bases are a match to TRBD2. Germline loops: CDR1 MDHEN, CDR2 SYDVKM. The CDR3 runs 15 residues. With 5 bases clipped from V and 4 bases from J, the junction kept 8 bases outside the gene matches. CDR3 nucleotide sequence: TGTGCCAGCAGTGGTCCGGGAGGGCAGGCAGATACGCAGTATTTT. It codes for CASSGPGGQADTQYF.

This clone has just a few counts. Other DNA variants within this sample encode the same CDR3. The J gene is TRBJ2-7, the V gene TRBV7-2, with 7 bases that match TRBD1. The ends lost 5 bases at V and 0 bases at J; junction bases unmatched: 4. The CDR3 runs 14 residues. Germline V lookup: CDR1 SGHTA, CDR2 FQGNSA. CDR3: CASSPRQGSYEQYF. CDR3 in DNA: TGTGCCAGCAGCCCCCGACAGGGCTCCTACGAGCAGTACTTC.